The 32 T cell receptor beta chains listed next were all sequenced from one sample in a study of cytomegalovirus exposure and HLA in healthy donors. The PCR was carried out with 60 Vbeta primers and 13 Jbeta primers. Profiled with immunoSEQ multiplex PCR; TCRdb holds only in-frame clones, not every one. With 53,000 or so clones in the sample, the ten largest clones hold roughly 12%. The sequenced sample was PBMCs. The origin of the receptors is a man aged 18 to 35 in good health and CMV-seropositive.

J is TRBJ2-5 and V is TRBV19; TRBD1 is a possible D gene (5 bases). Per germline, CDR1 LNHDA and CDR2 SQIVND (reference sequence). The V end was cut by 3 bases, the J end by 9 bases, with 17 bases between. There are 14 residues in the CDR3. The CDR3 here is CASSIPQLSRAQYF. For the CDR3, the DNA is TGTGCCAGTAGTATCCCACAGCTATCCAGGGCCCAGTACTTC.

The chain combines TRBV15 with TRBJ2-1; 7 bases match TRBD2. CDR1 is LNHNV, CDR2 YYDKDF, per germline (reference sequence). The CDR3 consists of 15 residues. V lost 0 bases to trimming and J lost 9 bases; unmatched junction nucleotides: 8. The CDR3 protein is CATSRDAGGSGEQFF. In nucleotides, the CDR3 is TGTGCCACCAGCAGAGATGCCGGCGGGAGCGGTGAGCAGTTCTTC.

The chain combines TRBV7-3 with TRBJ2-1; 8 nucleotides line up with TRBD1. Germline values: CDR1 SGHTA, CDR2 FQGTGA. The CDR3 covers 15 residues. J lost 6 bases, V lost 5 bases, and 9 bases had no gene match. CDR3 DNA sequence: TGTGCCAGCAGCCTCTCAGGGGGCGCGGGCAATGAGCAGTTCTTC. Protein: CASSLSGGAGNEQFF.

The rearrangement uses TRBV7-7 and TRBJ2-2; 11 nucleotides agree with TRBD1. Germline trimming cut 5 bases from V and 7 bases from J; bases unmatched to any gene: 6. The CDR3 consists of 15 residues. Germline V gene data show CDR1 as SSHAT and CDR2 as FNYEAQ (reference sequence). The chain's CDR3 is CASSRGTGGFGELFF. The CDR3 DNA follows: TGTGCCAGCAGCCGGGGGACAGGGGGGTTCGGGGAGCTGTTTTTT.

Here the CDR3 DNA reads TGTGCCAGCAGCCCGCAGGGGGTGGATGAAAAACTGTTTTTT. Residues: CASSPQGVDEKLFF. The chain uses TRBV5-7 and TRBJ1-4; 7 nucleotides match TRBD1. TRBV5-7 falls under the ORF class, with uncertain function. This CDR3 spans 14 amino acids. V was clipped by 4 bases and J by 6 bases; unmatched bases: 6.

The V call is TRBV6-1, the J call TRBJ2-3, with 11 bases identical to TRBD2. The CDR3 is 17 amino acids. V trimming: 4 bases; J trimming: 2 bases; junction bases outside the gene matches: 8. In germline, CDR1 is MNHNS, CDR2 SASEGT. The CDR3, as DNA: TGTGCCAGCAGTGCATCGGGACTAGCGGAAACCACAGATACGCAGTATTTT. This encodes CASSASGLAETTDTQYF.

The chain joins TRBV4-1 to TRBJ2-3; a possible D gene is TRBD2 (6 bases). The CDR3 consists of 14 residues. Germline CDR1 and CDR2: MGHRA and YSYEKL. Trimming took 3 bases from V and 4 from J, leaving 11 bases between them. The CDR3 is CASSQGGLPDTQYF. The CDR3 DNA is TGCGCCAGCAGCCAGGGGGGACTCCCAGATACGCAGTATTTT.

This sequence joins TRBV28 and TRBJ2-7, with D possibly TRBD2 on 6 matching bases. Trimming took off 2 bases at V and 0 bases at J, with 11 bases between the two ends. The CDR3 runs 15 residues. Per germline, CDR1 MDHEN and CDR2 SYDVKM. The CDR3: CASSLPGLLSYEQYF. The CDR3, as DNA: TGTGCCAGCAGTTTACCGGGACTCCTCTCCTACGAGCAGTACTTC.

This chain joins TRBV7-8 and TRBJ2-6; D is uncertain. The CDR3 extends over 18 amino acids. The germline V gene has CDR1 SGHVS and CDR2 FQNEAQ. V lost 5 bases, J lost 0 bases, and 17 bases lay in between. The CDR3 loop reads CASSILETPVSGANVLTF. The CDR3 DNA reads as TGTGCCAGCAGCATCCTCGAGACACCCGTCTCTGGGGCCAACGTCCTGACTTTC.

The V and J genes are TRBV2 and TRBJ2-4, with D tentatively TRBD2 (5 bases). V was clipped by 4 bases and J by 0 bases, with 19 bases between them. From germline, CDR1 is SNHLY and CDR2 FYNNEI. This CDR3 region has 18 residues. CDR3 coding DNA: TGTGCCAGCAGTGTATATTCGGGTCGGAGGTTAGCCAAAAACATTCAGTACTTC. Protein sequence: CASSVYSGRRLAKNIQYF.

The chain carries TRBV6-5 and TRBJ2-7; D perhaps matches TRBD1 (5 bases). The CDR3 extends over 14 amino acids. Germline CDR1 reads MNHEY; CDR2 reads SVGAGI. V dropped 4 bases and J dropped 5 bases, with 15 bases sitting between them. The DNA for the CDR3 is TGTGCCAGCAGTTCCCCTCTTACAGGAAACGAGCAGTACTTC. Protein product: CASSSPLTGNEQYF.

This chain joins TRBV27 and TRBJ1-3; a weak D match, TRBD1 (6 bases). Trimming left V 6 bases short and J 0 bases short, with 6 bases between. The germline CDR1 and CDR2 sequences are MNHEY and SMNVEV (reference sequence). The CDR3 runs to 13 residues. CDR3 region: CASRDSSGNTIYF. CDR3 DNA sequence: TGTGCCAGCAGGGACAGCTCTGGAAACACCATATATTTT.

The chain uses TRBV7-3 and TRBJ1-1, with D unresolved. V lost 2 bases, J lost 0 bases, and 7 bases lay in between. The CDR3 has 14 residues. Germline-derived CDR1 and CDR2 are SGHTA and FQGTGA. CDR3 in DNA: TGTGCCAGCAGCTTATACAGCATGAACACTGAAGCTTTCTTT. This gives the protein CASSLYSMNTEAFF.

This chain connects TRBV5-6 to TRBJ1-2; 8 nucleotides match TRBD1. V lost 0 bases and J lost 7; bases outside the gene matches: 5. CDR1 is SGHDT and CDR2 is YYEEEE in the germline V gene. CDR3 length: 14 residues. CDR3 bases: TGTGCCAGCAGCTTGGGGCAGGGGGCATTTGGCTACACCTTC. Translated, it gives CASSLGQGAFGYTF.

The rearrangement links TRBV11-3 to TRBJ1-1; TRBD1 agrees at 9 bases. Germline CDR1 SGHNT, CDR2 YENEEA. Trimming cost V 5 bases and J 3 bases; bases outside gene matches: 16. There are 18 residues in the CDR3. CDR3 in DNA: TGTGCCAGCAGCGGCTATGGGGGACAGGGAAGTCTGGACACTGAAGCTTTCTTT. As protein: CASSGYGGQGSLDTEAFF.

The chain links TRBV7-9 to TRBJ2-7; TRBD2 aligns across 7 bases. CDR3 size: 12 residues. Germline CDR1 reads SEHNR; CDR2 reads FQNEAQ (reference sequence). J lost 4 bases, V lost 8 bases, and 5 bases had no gene match. The CDR3 sequence is CASGREPYEQYF. Written as DNA, the CDR3 is TGTGCCAGCGGGCGGGAGCCGTACGAGCAGTACTTC.

The chain joins TRBV7-9 to TRBJ2-1, with D possibly being TRBD1 (6 bases). The germline V gene encodes CDR1 SEHNR and CDR2 FQNEAQ (reference sequence). Between the trimmed V and J ends, which lost 1 base and 0 bases, there was a span of 16 bases. This CDR3 contains 18 residues. The CDR3 region has the DNA TGTGCCAGCAGCTTAGGGCTCAGGGGCGATAGCTCCTACAATGAGCAGTTCTTC. This gives the protein CASSLGLRGDSSYNEQFF.

This rearrangement joins TRBV10-3 to TRBJ2-6, with D possibly matching TRBD2 (5 bases). Trimming took off 5 bases at V and 0 bases at J, with 14 bases between the two ends. Per the germline V gene, CDR1 is ENHRY and CDR2 is SYGVKD. This CDR3 spans 17 amino acids. The CDR3 DNA is TGTGCCATCAGTCTGGGCTCCGGGATCTCTGGGGCCAACGTCCTGACTTTC. Translating it yields CAISLGSGISGANVLTF.

This chain joins TRBV6-5 and TRBJ2-5, with D tentatively TRBD2 (6 bases). The CDR3 runs to 15 residues. Trimming shortened V by 6 bases and J by 2 bases, and 16 bases separated the two germline ends. Germline CDR1 MNHEY, CDR2 SVGAGI. CDR3: CASRVVQGGQETQYF. CDR3 DNA: TGTGCCAGCAGAGTCGTGCAGGGAGGTCAAGAGACCCAGTACTTC.

This chain joins TRBV7-9 and TRBJ1-2; D is ambiguous. This CDR3 comprises 12 residues. Germline V gene sequence: CDR1 SEHNR, CDR2 FQNEAQ (reference sequence). Trimming pared 1 base from V and 8 bases from J, leaving 8 bases between. The CDR3 loop is CASSLEHRGYTF. CDR3 DNA sequence: TGTGCCAGCAGCTTAGAACACCGAGGCTACACCTTC.

This sequence joins TRBV6-1 and TRBJ2-3; TRBD2 aligns across 10 bases. CDR3 size: 15 residues. The trim removed 2 bases at V and 6 bases at J, leaving 5 bases unmatched. Germline loops: CDR1 MNHNS, CDR2 SASEGT. The CDR3 here is CASSETSGVGDTQYF. Written as DNA, the CDR3 is TGTGCCAGCAGTGAAACTAGCGGGGTTGGGGATACGCAGTATTTT.

The chain combines TRBV29-1 with TRBJ2-1; TRBD2 matches at 10 bases. Trimming at V came to 7 bases and at J to 6 bases, leaving 18 bases not matched to a gene. The germline V gene encodes CDR1 SQVTM and CDR2 ANQGSEA. The CDR3 loop spans 17 amino acids. The CDR3 is CSAPKRASGSRVNEQFF. The CDR3 DNA reads TGCAGCGCCCCAAAGAGGGCTAGCGGGAGTCGAGTCAATGAGCAGTTCTTC.

V and J are TRBV9 and TRBJ2-3; TRBD2 might be the D (6 bases). The CDR3 sequence is 14 residues long. Germline V lookup: CDR1 SGDLS, CDR2 YYNGEE. V was trimmed by 1 base and J by 5 bases, leaving 11 bases between them. CDR3 in DNA: TGTGCCAGCAGCGTAATCGGGAGAGGAGATACGCAGTATTTT. This sequence encodes CASSVIGRGDTQYF.

The CDR3 nucleotides read TGTGCCTGGAGTTTCCCCGGTCAGCCCCAGCATTTT. Translating it yields CAWSFPGQPQHF. This chain uses TRBV30 with TRBJ1-5; no firm D call. This CDR3 has 12 amino acids. The germline V gene encodes CDR1 GTSNPN and CDR2 SVGIG (reference sequence). Trimming left V 2 bases short and J 6 bases short, with 8 bases between.

This chain links TRBV29-1 with TRBJ2-7; 11 bases line up with TRBD2. The CDR3 is made up of 13 amino acids. Per germline, CDR1 SQVTM and CDR2 ANQGSEA. Trimming at V came to 4 bases and at J to 4 bases, leaving 3 bases not matched to a gene. CDR3 loop: CSVAPSGRYEQYF. The CDR3 DNA reads TGCAGCGTTGCGCCTAGCGGGAGGTACGAGCAGTACTTC.

The chain uses TRBV27 and TRBJ2-3, with a possible D match to TRBD1 (6 bases). The V and J ends lost 5 bases and 2 bases respectively, with 11 bases between them. There are 14 residues in the CDR3. Germline V lookup: CDR1 MNHEY, CDR2 SMNVEV (reference sequence). The DNA of the CDR3 is TGTGCCAGCAGTCCCTGGACAGACACAGATACGCAGTATTTT. Protein: CASSPWTDTDTQYF.

This chain connects TRBV9 to TRBJ2-3; 7 nucleotides line up with TRBD2. This CDR3 spans 15 amino acids. The germline CDR1 and CDR2 sequences are SGDLS and YYNGEE. Unmatched junction bases numbered 9, after V lost 3 bases and J lost 5 bases. The CDR3 DNA reads TGTGCCAGCAGCGCTTCGGCGGGAGAGGGAGATACGCAGTATTTT. Translating it yields CASSASAGEGDTQYF.

The rearrangement joins TRBV19 to TRBJ1-5; 7 bases are a match to TRBD1. After removal of 5 bases from V and 2 bases from J, the junction contained 6 bases not matched to a gene. This CDR3 has 15 amino acids. Germline CDR1 and CDR2: LNHDA and SQIVND (reference sequence). CDR3 sequence reads: CASSGRQGGNQPQHF. The CDR3 DNA reads TGTGCCAGTAGTGGGCGACAGGGCGGCAATCAGCCCCAGCATTTT.

This chain joins TRBV11-2 and TRBJ2-3, with 11 bases identical to TRBD2. The CDR3 loop spans 18 amino acids. Germline V lookup: CDR1 SGHAT, CDR2 FQNNGV. The V segment lost 2 bases and the J segment 6 bases; nucleotides outside the gene matches: 13. This CDR3 is CASSLRTSGSSRLDTQYF. Here the CDR3 DNA reads TGTGCCAGCAGCTTACGTACTAGCGGGAGTTCTCGGCTGGATACGCAGTATTTT.

About this clone itself: Compared with germline, one end of the junction differs, possibly owing to a read error. This chain links TRBV6-6 with TRBJ2-7; the match to TRBD1 covers 8 bases. The CDR3 sequence is 13 residues long. Germline loops: CDR1 MNHNY, CDR2 SVGAGI (reference sequence). DNA of the CDR3: TGTTCCAGCAGACTACAGGGGGCCTACGAGCAGTACTTC. Translation: CSSRLQGAYEQYF.

This sequence joins TRBV10-2 and TRBJ1-4, with D tentatively TRBD1 (5 bases). Deletions cut 6 bases from V and 0 bases from J, with 11 bases between. The germline V gene has CDR1 WSHSY and CDR2 SAAADI. The CDR3 has 15 amino acids. The CDR3 sequence: CASRADTATNEKLFF. The CDR3, as DNA: TGCGCCAGCAGGGCGGACACTGCAACTAATGAAAAACTGTTTTTT.

This chain joins TRBV7-9 and TRBJ2-5; 7 bases match TRBD1. Near its end, the DNA agrees better with TRBJ2-7, so the J call may be wrong. CDR3 size: 16 residues. Germline V gives CDR1 SEHNR, CDR2 FQNEAQ (reference sequence). DNA of the CDR3: TGTGCCAGCAGCTTGGCCCCCGGGACAGTAGCCTACGAGCAGTACTTC. The encoded protein is CASSLAPGTVAYEQYF.